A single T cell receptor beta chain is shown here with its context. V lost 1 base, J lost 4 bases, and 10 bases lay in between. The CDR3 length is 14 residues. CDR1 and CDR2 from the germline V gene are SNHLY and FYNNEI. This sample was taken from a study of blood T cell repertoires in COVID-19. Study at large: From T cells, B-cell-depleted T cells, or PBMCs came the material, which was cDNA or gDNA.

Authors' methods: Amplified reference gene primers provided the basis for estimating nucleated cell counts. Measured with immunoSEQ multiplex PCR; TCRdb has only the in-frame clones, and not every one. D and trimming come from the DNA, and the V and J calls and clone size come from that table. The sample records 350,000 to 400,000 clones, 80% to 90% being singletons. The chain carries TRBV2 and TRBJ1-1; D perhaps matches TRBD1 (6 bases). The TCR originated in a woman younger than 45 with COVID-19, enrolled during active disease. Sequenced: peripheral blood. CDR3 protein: CASSEVGRGTEAFF. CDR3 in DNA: TGTGCCAGCAGTGAAGTCGGCAGGGGCACTGAAGCTTTCTTT.